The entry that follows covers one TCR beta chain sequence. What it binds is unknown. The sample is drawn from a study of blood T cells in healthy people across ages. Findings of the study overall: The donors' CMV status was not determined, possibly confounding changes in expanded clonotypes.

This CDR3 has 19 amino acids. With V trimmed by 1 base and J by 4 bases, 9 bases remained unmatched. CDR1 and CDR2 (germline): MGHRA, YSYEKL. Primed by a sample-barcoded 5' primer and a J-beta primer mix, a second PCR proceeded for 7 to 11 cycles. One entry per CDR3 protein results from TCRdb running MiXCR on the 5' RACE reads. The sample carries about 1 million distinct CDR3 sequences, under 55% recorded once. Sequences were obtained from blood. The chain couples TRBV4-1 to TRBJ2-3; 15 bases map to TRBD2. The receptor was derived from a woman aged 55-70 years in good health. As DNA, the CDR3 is TGCGCCAGCAGCCAAGTATGGACTAGCGGGAGGGCCGGGGCAGATACGCAGTATTTT. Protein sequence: CASSQVWTSGRAGADTQYF.